These T cell receptor beta chains were read from a single sample in a study of T cells in Graves' hyperthyroidism and ophthalmopathy. TCRdb analysed the multiplex PCR reads with MiXCR anew, one entry per CDR3 protein. The sample yields some 500,000 distinct CDR3 sequences, approximately 14% seen once. Sequencing was carried out using blood. The receptor set was obtained from a woman younger than 30 with Graves' hyperthyroidism. Both conserved end residues are part of each CDR3. The D gene is left open where the match is weak. Clone size is stated in some rows and not others, as once, few, many or a class when expanded.

j_gene: TRBJ1-2
v_gene: TRBV12-3/TRBV12-4
d_gene: NA
abundance: many
CDR3nt: TGTGCCAGCAGTTTATCCCGGCCAGACCTTAACTATGGCTACACCTTC
CDR3aa: CASSLSRPDLNYGYTF

j_gene: TRBJ1-6
v_gene: TRBV28
d_gene: TRBD1
abundance: NA
CDR3nt: TGTGCCATAGGAGGGACAGATCAGAGGTCACCCCTCCACTTT
CDR3aa: CAIGGTDQRSPLHF

j_gene: TRBJ2-2
v_gene: TRBV5-1
d_gene: NA
abundance: NA
CDR3nt: TGCGCCAGCAGCTCGACGGACAGCTCCACCGGGGAGCTGTTTTTT
CDR3aa: CASSSTDSSTGELFF

j_gene: TRBJ2-4
v_gene: TRBV20-1
d_gene: NA
abundance: NA
CDR3nt: TGCAGTGCCGAGGCCGATGGGGAAAGTTGGTTGGCCAAAAACATTCAGTACTTC
CDR3aa: CSAEADGESWLAKNIQYF

j_gene: TRBJ2-2
v_gene: TRBV30
d_gene: TRBD1
abundance: many
CDR3nt: TGTGCCTGGAGAGGGGACAGGGGTGAGGACACCGGGGAGCTGTTTTTT
CDR3aa: CAWRGDRGEDTGELFF

j_gene: TRBJ2-7
v_gene: TRBV28
d_gene: NA
abundance: NA
CDR3nt: TGTGCCAGCAGCCCCGGGGGACCCTACGAGCAGTACTTC
CDR3aa: CASSPGGPYEQYF

j_gene: TRBJ1-1
v_gene: TRBV3-1
d_gene: NA
abundance: many
CDR3nt: TGTGCCAGCAGCCACGGACCCTACACTGAAGCTTTCTTT
CDR3aa: CASSHGPYTEAFF

j_gene: TRBJ2-5
v_gene: TRBV11-2
d_gene: TRBD1
abundance: many
CDR3nt: TGTGCCAGCCTACGGGAGACAGGGGGCGAAGAGACCCAGTACTTC
CDR3aa: CASLRETGGEETQYF

j_gene: TRBJ1-1
v_gene: TRBV19
d_gene: NA
abundance: many
CDR3nt: TGTGCCAGTACCAAGTTAAGGGGTGTTAGTGAGGACACTGAAGCTTTCTTT
CDR3aa: CASTKLRGVSEDTEAFF

j_gene: TRBJ2-5
v_gene: TRBV18
d_gene: TRBD2
abundance: many
CDR3nt: TGTGCCAGCTCCCCGGGGACTAGCGGGAGCCGGGGGCAAGAGACCCAGTACTTC
CDR3aa: CASSPGTSGSRGQETQYF

j_gene: TRBJ2-3
v_gene: TRBV11-2
d_gene: NA
abundance: many
CDR3nt: TGTGCCAGCAGAGAGCGGGTTACCACAGATACGCAGTATTTT
CDR3aa: CASRERVTTDTQYF

j_gene: TRBJ2-1
v_gene: TRBV12-3/TRBV12-4
d_gene: TRBD2
abundance: many
CDR3nt: TGTGCCAGCACAGCTAGAGCGGGAATCTACAATGAGCAGTTCTTC
CDR3aa: CASTARAGIYNEQFF

j_gene: TRBJ2-2
v_gene: TRBV7-3
d_gene: NA
abundance: many
CDR3nt: TGTGCCAGCAGCTCGAATACCGGGGAGCTGTTTTTT
CDR3aa: CASSSNTGELFF

j_gene: TRBJ1-2
v_gene: TRBV11-2
d_gene: NA
abundance: many
CDR3nt: TGTGCCAGCAGCTTAGTGGGGGGGAATGGCTACACCTTC
CDR3aa: CASSLVGGNGYTF

j_gene: TRBJ1-2
v_gene: TRBV30
d_gene: NA
abundance: NA
CDR3nt: TGTGCCTGGAGTGTAACCAGGGCGTTGAATGGCTACACCTTC
CDR3aa: CAWSVTRALNGYTF

j_gene: TRBJ2-2
v_gene: TRBV27
d_gene: NA
abundance: many
CDR3nt: TGTGCCAGCAGTTTCAGACACACCGGGGAGCTGTTTTTT
CDR3aa: CASSFRHTGELFF

j_gene: TRBJ2-2
v_gene: TRBV14
d_gene: NA
abundance: few
CDR3nt: TGTGCCAGCAGCCAACTGGACAGAGTCTCCGGGGAGCTGTTTTTT
CDR3aa: CASSQLDRVSGELFF

j_gene: TRBJ1-2
v_gene: TRBV19
d_gene: TRBD1
abundance: many
CDR3nt: TGTGCCAGTAGTATTGGGGACAGATGGATAGACTATGGCTACACCTTC
CDR3aa: CASSIGDRWIDYGYTF

j_gene: TRBJ2-2
v_gene: TRBV27
d_gene: NA
abundance: many
CDR3nt: TGTGCCAGCAGTTTTTGGAATACAGGGATCCAGGGGACCGGGGAGCTGTTTTTT
CDR3aa: CASSFWNTGIQGTGELFF

j_gene: TRBJ1-3
v_gene: TRBV13
d_gene: NA
abundance: many
CDR3nt: TGTGCCAGCAGCTTAACAGGACGCTCTGGAAACACCATATATTTT
CDR3aa: CASSLTGRSGNTIYF

j_gene: TRBJ2-7
v_gene: TRBV6-5
d_gene: NA
abundance: many
CDR3nt: TGTGCCAGCAGTTACTCCCCATACGAGCAGTACTTC
CDR3aa: CASSYSPYEQYF

j_gene: TRBJ1-2
v_gene: TRBV6-1
d_gene: TRBD1
abundance: many
CDR3nt: TGTGCCAGCAGTCCCGGTGTGGGACAGGGCTTTGGTGAGACCTTC
CDR3aa: CASSPGVGQGFGETF

j_gene: TRBJ2-7
v_gene: TRBV11-2
d_gene: NA
abundance: many
CDR3nt: TGTGCCAGCAGCGCGATTTACGAGCAGTACTTC
CDR3aa: CASSAIYEQYF

j_gene: TRBJ1-1
v_gene: TRBV18
d_gene: NA
abundance: many
CDR3nt: TGTGCCAGCTCACCCACGCCAGAAAACACTGAAGCTTTCTTT
CDR3aa: CASSPTPENTEAFF

j_gene: TRBJ2-2
v_gene: TRBV10-3
d_gene: NA
abundance: NA
CDR3nt: TGTGCCATCAGTGAGTCTCTAGCCGGGGAGCTGTTTTTT
CDR3aa: CAISESLAGELFF